Following are 24 T cell receptor beta chains from one sample sequenced in a study of graft-versus-host responses after intestinal transplantation. Here immunoSEQ multiplex PCR was the method, and the copy in TCRdb shows in-frame clones only, minus some. Of thousands of clones listed, 25% to 40% are singletons. Plating of 200,000 CFSE-labeled responder cells was done together with 200,000 irradiated, violet-dye-labeled stimulator cells. The sequencing used alloreactive CD8+ T cells from a mixed lymphocyte reaction culture, collected before transplantation. Subset: CFSE-low proliferating T cells sorted from roughly 6-day pre-transplant mixed lymphocyte reaction (GvH or HvG direction). The receptor set was obtained from a human patient who was an organ donor for intestinal transplantation.

This chain links TRBV19 with TRBJ1-5; possible D gene TRBD1, 5 bases. This CDR3 comprises 13 residues. CDR1 is LNHDA and CDR2 is SQIVND in the germline V gene (reference sequence). V shed 7 bases and J shed 7 bases, with 14 bases lying between them. CDR3: CASTPGGLQPQHF. CDR3 DNA: TGTGCCAGTACCCCGGGGGGTTTACAGCCCCAGCATTTT.

The V gene is TRBV7-9, the J gene TRBJ2-7; possible D gene TRBD2, 6 bases. CDR1 is SEHNR and CDR2 is FQNEAQ in the germline V gene (reference sequence). The germline V and J ends were trimmed by 8 bases and 5 bases, with 16 bases remaining between them. This CDR3 is built from 13 residues. The CDR3 DNA reads TGTGCCAGCCGGGCGGGGCAGGGACACGAGCAGTACTTC. This gives the protein CASRAGQGHEQYF.

V gene TRBV4-3 combines with J gene TRBJ2-5, with 9 positions matching TRBD2. The germline V gene encodes CDR1 LGHNA and CDR2 YSLEER. This CDR3 region has 16 residues. After removal of 0 bases from V and 4 bases from J, the junction contained 6 bases not matched to a gene. CDR3 sequence reads: CASSQDTASGTETQYF. CDR3 DNA sequence: TGCGCCAGCAGCCAAGATACGGCTAGCGGGACAGAGACCCAGTACTTC.

V and J are TRBV4-1 and TRBJ2-7; unclear D gene. The CDR3 length is 14 residues. V lost 1 base and J 7 bases, leaving 14 bases between the germline ends. Germline CDR1 MGHRA, CDR2 YSYEKL. The CDR3 loop is CASSQAWALSEQYF. The CDR3 DNA sequence: TGCGCCAGCAGCCAAGCGTGGGCCTTGAGTGAGCAGTACTTC.

The chain has TRBV7-8 and TRBJ1-2; possible D gene TRBD1, 5 bases. Germline V lookup: CDR1 SGHVS, CDR2 FQNEAQ. The V and J ends lost 4 bases and 1 base respectively, with 13 bases between them. CDR3 length: 15 residues. CDR3 DNA sequence: TGTGCCAGCAGCTGGGGCCGTAGGAATAACTATGGCTACACCTTC. This translates into CASSWGRRNNYGYTF.

This clone was counted a few times. The gene calls are TRBV6-4 and TRBJ2-1; 7 bases agree with TRBD2. From germline, CDR1 is MRHNA and CDR2 SNTAGT. The CDR3 spans 14 residues. After removal of 0 bases from V and 6 bases from J, the junction contained 2 bases not matched to a gene. The CDR3 DNA follows: TGTGCCAGCAGTGACTCTAGCGGGCCCAATGAGCAGTTCTTC. Residues: CASSDSSGPNEQFF.

The chain combines TRBV7-4 with TRBJ1-5, with 7 bases that match TRBD1. V lost 6 bases, J lost 5 bases, and 10 bases stayed unmatched. CDR3 length: 15 amino acids. Germline CDR1 and CDR2: SGHVT and SQSDAQ. CDR3 DNA: TGTGCCAGCAGGTCCGGGGACAGCCCCTATCAGCCCCAGCATTTT. Amino acids: CASRSGDSPYQPQHF.

The chain couples TRBV7-9 to TRBJ1-2; the match to TRBD1 covers 7 bases. Losses at the gene ends were 6 bases for V and 3 bases for J; bases not matched to a gene: 1. CDR1 is SEHNR, CDR2 FQNEAQ, per germline (reference sequence). There are 12 residues in the CDR3. This CDR3 is CASRDRYYGYTF. Here the CDR3 DNA reads TGTGCCAGCAGGGACAGGTACTATGGCTACACCTTC.

J is TRBJ2-6 and V is TRBV30; 7 bases map to TRBD1. The germline gives CDR1 GTSNPN, CDR2 SVGIG (reference sequence). With 3 bases clipped from V and 3 bases from J, the junction kept 14 bases outside the gene matches. CDR3 length: 18 amino acids. Written as DNA, the CDR3 is TGTGCCTGGAGGGGGCTTGAGAAGGGGGCAAGTGGGGCCAACGTCCTGACTTTC. It codes for CAWRGLEKGASGANVLTF.

The chain links TRBV27 to TRBJ2-7; 7 nucleotides align to TRBD1. Unmatched junction bases numbered 6, after V lost 4 bases and J lost 3 bases. CDR3 length: 14 residues. CDR1 and CDR2 (germline): MNHEY, SMNVEV (reference sequence). Here the CDR3 DNA reads TGTGCCAGCAGTTACTCGGCAGGGGGCTACGAGCAGTACTTC. Amino acids: CASSYSAGGYEQYF.

The chain couples TRBV11-2 to TRBJ2-5; D gene ambiguous. The DNA end lines up better with TRBJ2-7; the J call may be wrong. The CDR3 has 15 amino acids. Per germline, CDR1 SGHAT and CDR2 FQNNGV. In nucleotides, the CDR3 is TGTGCCAGCAGTCCAAAACTGGCAGCGAGGAACGAGCAGTACTTC. Amino acid sequence: CASSPKLAARNEQYF.

This clone turned up a few times. This chain joins TRBV18 and TRBJ2-3; the D is unclear. Trimming cost V 3 bases and J 7 bases, with 20 bases left between them. Germline CDR1 and CDR2: KGHSH and LQKENI. The CDR3 has 16 residues. CDR3 sequence reads: CASSPFYSIRTYTQYF. The CDR3 DNA is TGTGCCAGCTCACCCTTTTACAGCATAAGAACTTATACGCAGTATTTT.

In this sample, this clone is medium-sized (0.01 to 0.1%). The V call is TRBV7-9, the J call TRBJ2-2; D gene unclear. CDR1 is SEHNR and CDR2 is FQNEAQ in the germline V gene (reference sequence). Trimming left V 2 bases short and J 8 bases short, with 3 bases between. This CDR3 region has 11 residues. The CDR3 DNA reads TGTGCCAGCAGCTTATCAGGGGAGCTGTTTTTT. This gives the protein CASSLSGELFF.

By sample fraction, this clone is medium-sized. The rearrangement links TRBV4-2 to TRBJ2-2, with 7 bases aligning to TRBD1. CDR1 is LGHNA and CDR2 is YNFKEQ in the germline V gene. This CDR3 has 15 amino acids. V gave up 2 bases and J gave up 3 bases; unmatched junction bases: 3. The CDR3 nucleotides read TGTGCCAGCAGCCAACCCGACAGGGACACCGGGGAGCTGTTTTTT. Translated: CASSQPDRDTGELFF.

This clone was found a few times. The rearrangement links TRBV7-9 to TRBJ1-1; D remains ambiguous. Germline V gene lookup returns CDR1 SEHNR and CDR2 FQNEAQ (reference sequence). This CDR3 has 13 residues. The V end was cut by 5 bases, the J end by 3 bases, with 10 bases between. The CDR3 reads CASSPPADTEAFF. The CDR3 nucleotides read TGTGCCAGCAGCCCGCCGGCGGACACTGAAGCTTTCTTT.

In DNA form, the CDR3 reads TGTGCCAGCAGCGGTGAGGCGGGAGGGGTCGATGAGCAGTTCTTC. Its translation is CASSGEAGGVDEQFF. This chain links TRBV2 with TRBJ2-1; 9 bases are shared with TRBD2. The CDR3 loop spans 15 amino acids. CDR1 and CDR2 from the germline V gene are SNHLY and FYNNEI. The J segment lost 8 bases and the V segment lost 6 bases, leaving 11 bases of the junction unmatched.

The genes are TRBV6-1 and TRBJ2-7; 8 positions agree with TRBD1. V dropped 5 bases and J dropped 11; count of bases not matched to a gene: 17. CDR1 is MNHNS, CDR2 SASEGT, per germline. CDR3 size: 15 residues. The CDR3 coding sequence is TGTGCCAGCAGTTCACCACGGACAGGGAACCCTTGGGAGTACTTC. Translated, it gives CASSSPRTGNPWEYF.

This clone was detected only a few times. V is TRBV7-6 and J is TRBJ2-7; 8 nucleotides match TRBD1. CDR3 length: 14 amino acids. From germline, CDR1 is SGHVS and CDR2 FNYEAQ. Losses at the gene ends were 5 bases for V and 2 bases for J; bases not matched to a gene: 5. In DNA form, the CDR3 reads TGTGCCAGCAGCCTAGTACAGGGGGCCTACGAGCAGTACTTC. It is translated as CASSLVQGAYEQYF.

This chain links TRBV6-5 with TRBJ2-2, with D possibly TRBD2 on 6 matching bases. The CDR3 totals 14 residues. Germline CDR1 is MNHEY and CDR2 is SVGAGI. Between the trimmed V and J ends, which lost 2 bases and 5 bases, there was a span of 9 bases. CDR3 in amino acids: CASSYDSGTGELFF. CDR3 DNA sequence: TGTGCCAGCAGTTACGACAGCGGGACCGGGGAGCTGTTTTTT.

A few counts support this clone. This chain joins TRBV6-1 and TRBJ1-2; 7 bases line up with TRBD1. The length of the CDR3 is 15 residues. The V gene end was trimmed by 1 base and the J gene end by 3 bases; junction bases not matched to a gene: 5. Per the germline V gene, CDR1 is MNHNS and CDR2 is SASEGT. The CDR3 loop is CASSEVPTGHYGYTF. CDR3 DNA sequence: TGTGCCAGCAGTGAAGTCCCGACAGGGCACTATGGCTACACCTTC.

In DNA, the CDR3 is TGTGCCAGCAGCCAAGAAGGACCGGGACAGCCTGGGGAGACCCAGTACTTC. It specifies CASSQEGPGQPGETQYF. The gene calls are TRBV4-2 and TRBJ2-5; 7 nucleotides line up with TRBD1. The CDR3 runs to 17 residues. The germline V gene has CDR1 LGHNA and CDR2 YNFKEQ. The trim removed 0 bases at V and 5 bases at J, leaving 12 bases unmatched.

This clone is labeled medium-sized. V is TRBV9 and J is TRBJ2-3, with D perhaps matching TRBD1 (5 bases). The CDR3 is 15 residues long. Per germline, CDR1 SGDLS and CDR2 YYNGEE. V was clipped by 0 bases and J by 4 bases, with 12 bases between them. CDR3 in amino acids: CASSVEGAPADTQYF. The CDR3 bases are TGTGCCAGCAGCGTAGAAGGGGCCCCGGCAGATACGCAGTATTTT.

In its sample, this clone was seen once. The V and J genes are TRBV28 and TRBJ2-5; 7 bases are a match to TRBD2. The CDR3 is made up of 14 amino acids. V lost 4 bases to trimming and J lost 2 bases; unmatched junction nucleotides: 4. Germline CDR1 reads MDHEN; CDR2 reads SYDVKM. CDR3 nucleotide sequence: TGTGCCAGCAGTTCCTGGGGGGGGCAAGAGACCCAGTACTTC. Residues: CASSSWGGQETQYF.

This clone is medium-sized. The rearrangement uses TRBV7-9 and TRBJ2-7; 8 bases agree with TRBD1. CDR3 length equals 14 residues. J was trimmed by 2 bases and V by 5 bases; bases with no gene match: 5. Germline assignment: CDR1 SEHNR and CDR2 FQNEAQ (reference sequence). The CDR3 region has the DNA TGTGCCAGCAGCCCACCGGGACAGGCCTACGAGCAGTACTTC. Its translation: CASSPPGQAYEQYF.